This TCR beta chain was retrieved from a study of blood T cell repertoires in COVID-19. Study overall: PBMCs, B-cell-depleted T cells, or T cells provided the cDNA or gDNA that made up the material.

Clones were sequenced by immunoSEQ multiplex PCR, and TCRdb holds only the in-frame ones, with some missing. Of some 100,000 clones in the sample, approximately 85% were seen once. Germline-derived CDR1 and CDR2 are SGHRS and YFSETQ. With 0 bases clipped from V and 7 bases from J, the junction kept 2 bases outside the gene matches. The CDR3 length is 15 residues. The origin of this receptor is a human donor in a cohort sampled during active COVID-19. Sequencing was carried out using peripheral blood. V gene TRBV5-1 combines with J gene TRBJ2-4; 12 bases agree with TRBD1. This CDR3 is CASSLGGTGGNIQYF. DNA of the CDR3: TGCGCCAGCAGCTTGGGAGGGACAGGGGGCAACATTCAGTACTTC.